One and the same sample provided the 15 T cell receptor beta chains below, sequenced in a study of blood T cell repertoires in COVID-19. Using immunoSEQ multiplex PCR, the repertoire was profiled, and TCRdb retains in-frame clones only, with some absent. The repertoire has about 480,000 clones, 70% to 90% of them found once; the top ten carry almost 2%. The specimen sequenced was PBMCs or T cells enriched from blood (not recorded which). The receptors originated from a woman between 18 and 29 years old with acute COVID-19.

The gene calls are TRBV10-1 and TRBJ2-1; maybe TRBD1 (6 bases). Per germline, CDR1 WNHNN and CDR2 SYGVQD (reference sequence). This CDR3 region has 15 residues. V lost 2 bases and J 4 bases, leaving 12 bases between the germline ends. This chain's CDR3 is CASSEGGLGYNEQFF. The CDR3 DNA reads TGCGCCAGCAGTGAGGGGGGCTTAGGATACAATGAGCAGTTCTTC.

The chain is built from TRBV2 and TRBJ1-2, with D maybe TRBD1 (6 bases). The germline gives CDR1 SNHLY, CDR2 FYNNEI. Deletions cut 6 bases from V and 2 bases from J, with 13 bases between. This CDR3 comprises 14 residues. The DNA of the CDR3 is TGTGCCAGCAGATCGGACAGCGCGAACTATGGCTACACCTTC. This sequence encodes CASRSDSANYGYTF.

V and J are TRBV4-1 and TRBJ1-2, with D tentatively TRBD1 (6 bases). There are 15 residues in the CDR3. Per germline, CDR1 MGHRA and CDR2 YSYEKL. V was clipped by 4 bases and J by 1 base, with 13 bases between them. The CDR3: CASSLTPDSNYGYTF. The DNA of the CDR3 is TGCGCCAGCAGCCTTACACCGGACAGTAACTATGGCTACACCTTC.

This chain connects TRBV10-3 to TRBJ2-2; D might be TRBD1 (5 bases). CDR1 is ENHRY, CDR2 SYGVKD, per germline. V was clipped by 3 bases and J by 7 bases, with 15 bases between them. The CDR3 is made up of 15 amino acids. In DNA form, the CDR3 reads TGTGCCATCAGTGACCAGTTGCAAGGACACGGGGAGCTGTTTTTT. Amino acids: CAISDQLQGHGELFF.

J is TRBJ2-3 and V is TRBV28; 9 bases match TRBD1. Germline V lookup: CDR1 MDHEN, CDR2 SYDVKM. The CDR3 extends over 14 amino acids. Trimming took 5 bases from V and 5 from J; bases not matched to a gene: 5. The CDR3 loop reads CASSTRQGVDTQYF. CDR3 nucleotides: TGTGCCAGCAGTACCAGACAGGGGGTAGATACGCAGTATTTT.

The J gene is TRBJ1-5, the V gene TRBV11-1, with no clear D. Germline V CDR1 and CDR2: SGHAT, FQDESV (reference sequence). V lost 1 base and J 1 base, leaving 2 bases between the germline ends. This CDR3 comprises 13 residues. The CDR3 loop reads CASSLVSNQPQHF. The CDR3, as DNA: TGTGCCAGCAGCTTAGTAAGCAATCAGCCCCAGCATTTT. Full variable domain (rest looked up from reference TRBV11-1 and TRBJ1-5): EAEVAQSPRYKITEKSQAVAFWCDPISGHATLYWYRQILGQGPELLVQFQDESVVDDSQLPKDRFSAERLKGVDSTLKIQPAELGDSAMYLCASSLVSNQPQHFGDGTRLSIL.

This clone was counted a single time. The chain couples TRBV5-4 to TRBJ2-1; 11 nucleotides line up with TRBD2. CDR3 length: 15 amino acids. The V gene's germline CDR1 is SGHNT and CDR2 YYREEE (reference sequence). The trim removed 4 bases at V and 7 bases at J, leaving 7 bases unmatched. The CDR3 coding sequence is TGTGCCAGCAGCGCGCCTAGCGGGGGGAAAAATGAGCAGTTCTTC. Translation: CASSAPSGGKNEQFF.

The V gene is TRBV4-1, the J gene TRBJ2-5; a weak D match, TRBD2 (5 bases). Trimming left V 4 bases short and J 9 bases short, with 24 bases between. Germline loops: CDR1 MGHRA, CDR2 YSYEKL. This CDR3 has 16 amino acids. The CDR3 sequence: CASSREPTDGMWAQYF. In DNA, the CDR3 is TGCGCCAGCAGCCGCGAACCGACGGACGGGATGTGGGCCCAGTACTTC.

V gene TRBV13 combines with J gene TRBJ2-7; 9 bases line up with TRBD1. The V segment lost 5 bases and the J segment 1 base; nucleotides outside the gene matches: 3. Germline V gives CDR1 PRHDT, CDR2 FYEKMQ (reference sequence). This CDR3 has 14 residues. The CDR3 here is CASSADRGSYEQYF. DNA of the CDR3: TGTGCCAGCAGCGCCGACAGGGGGTCCTACGAGCAGTACTTC.

CDR3 DNA: TGTGCCAGCAGCCAGGAAGGGAAAGGGGGGGACACCATATATTTT. Protein product: CASSQEGKGGDTIYF. V usage is TRBV3-1 (or the pseudogene TRBV3-2) and J usage is TRBJ1-3; D possibly corresponds to TRBD1 (6 bases). V was trimmed by 3 bases and J by 8 bases, leaving 17 bases between them. Per the germline V gene, CDR1 is LGHDT and CDR2 is YNNKEL (reference sequence). The CDR3 has 15 residues.

J is TRBJ2-3 and V is TRBV7-2; 16 bases align to TRBD2. The CDR3 has 18 residues. In germline, CDR1 is SGHTA, CDR2 FQGNSA. Losses at the gene ends were 3 bases for V and 2 bases for J; bases not matched to a gene: 5. The CDR3 region has the DNA TGTGCCAGCAGCTTCAGAGGGACTAGCGGGAGGGCCACAGATACGCAGTATTTT. Amino acid sequence: CASSFRGTSGRATDTQYF.

This chain joins TRBV30 and TRBJ1-1; D unclear. Germline lookup yields CDR1 GTSNPN and CDR2 SVGIG (reference sequence). The CDR3 length is 14 residues. The V end was cut by 3 bases, the J end by 4 bases, with 15 bases between. The CDR3 loop is CAWSAILSGTEAFF. The DNA of the CDR3 is TGTGCCTGGAGCGCCATCCTCTCGGGCACTGAAGCTTTCTTT.

The chain carries TRBV30 and TRBJ2-2; D is unresolved. The CDR3 is made up of 12 amino acids. V shed 0 bases and J shed 8 bases, with 7 bases lying between them. Looked up from germline, CDR1 is GTSNPN and CDR2 is SVGIG (reference sequence). The CDR3 bases are TGTGCCTGGAGTGTTGGGCAAGGGGAGCTGTTTTTT. Translating gives CAWSVGQGELFF.

This clone has a single count. The rearrangement joins TRBV7-9 to TRBJ2-3; 8 bases line up with TRBD1. Germline V gives CDR1 SEHNR, CDR2 FQNEAQ (reference sequence). V lost 2 bases, J lost 1 base, and 5 bases stayed unmatched. The CDR3 is made up of 16 amino acids. As DNA, the CDR3 is TGTGCCAGCAGCTTAAGGCTGGACAGGGGCACAGATACGCAGTATTTT. It codes for CASSLRLDRGTDTQYF.

The V call is TRBV13, the J call TRBJ2-7; D perhaps matches TRBD1 (6 bases). Trimming removed 1 base at V and 5 bases at J, with 12 bases between. This CDR3 region has 14 residues. From germline, CDR1 is PRHDT and CDR2 FYEKMQ (reference sequence). The CDR3 DNA is TGTGCCAGCAGCTTAGCAGGGGCTTTCAACGAGCAGTACTTC. It translates to CASSLAGAFNEQYF.